This T cell receptor beta chain was sequenced for a study of STAT5B mutations in CD4+ large granular lymphocyte leukemia. This clone was observed a single time. Healthy controls were blood donor buffy coats. Generated by immunoSEQ multiplex PCR, the TCRdb table keeps only in-frame clones and is missing some. The table has about 30,000 clones, 65% to 80% seen once. Input material: CD4+ T cells from blood buffy coats. This receptor was obtained from a human donor in good health.

In DNA form, the CDR3 reads TGCGCCAGCAGCGACAGGGGAGGCGCCCGGAACACTGAAGCTTTCTTT. Amino acid sequence: CASSDRGGARNTEAFF. V and J are TRBV5-1 and TRBJ1-1; 8 bases are a match to TRBD1. Germline V gene data show CDR1 as SGHRS and CDR2 as YFSETQ. V dropped 4 bases and J dropped 1; count of bases not matched to a gene: 9. This CDR3 spans 16 amino acids. The variable domain in full, with the rest retrieved from reference TRBV5-1 and TRBJ1-1, is KAGVTQTPRYLIKTRGQQVTLSCSPISGHRSVSWYQQTPGQGLQFLFEYFSETQRNKGNFPGRFSGRQFSNSRSEMNVSTLELGDSALYLCASSDRGGARNTEAFFGQGTRLTVV.